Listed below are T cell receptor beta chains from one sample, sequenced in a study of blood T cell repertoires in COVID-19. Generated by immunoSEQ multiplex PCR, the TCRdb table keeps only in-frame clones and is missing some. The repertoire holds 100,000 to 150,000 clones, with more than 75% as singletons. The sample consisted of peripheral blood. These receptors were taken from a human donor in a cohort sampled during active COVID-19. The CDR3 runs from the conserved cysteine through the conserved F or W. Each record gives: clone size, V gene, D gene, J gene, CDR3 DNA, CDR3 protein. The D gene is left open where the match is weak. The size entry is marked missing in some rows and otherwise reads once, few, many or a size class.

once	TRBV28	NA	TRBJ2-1	TGTGCCAGCAGTGTATTTAGCGGAGTGGGCAATGAGCAGTTCTTC	CASSVFSGVGNEQFF
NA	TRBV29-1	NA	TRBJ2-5	TGCAGCGTGGGTGGGGCTAACCAAGAGACCCAGTACTTC	CSVGGANQETQYF
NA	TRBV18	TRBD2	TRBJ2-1	TGTGCCAGCTCACCGGGACTAGGAACAGTCAATGAGCAGTTCTTC	CASSPGLGTVNEQFF
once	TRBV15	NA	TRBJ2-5	TGTGCCACCAGCAGAGTTGGCAGGGAAGAGACCCAGTACTTC	CATSRVGREETQYF
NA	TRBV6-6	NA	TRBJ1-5	TGTGCCAGCAGTTACATGACAGGCTCGGGCAATCAGCCCCAGCATTTT	CASSYMTGSGNQPQHF
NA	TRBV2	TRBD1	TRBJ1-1	TGTGCCAGCCCCGGGACAGGGGATGTTCGCACTGAAGCTTTCTTT	CASPGTGDVRTEAFF
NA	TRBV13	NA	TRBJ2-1	TGTGCCAGCAGTTCGGACAGAAGCTCCTACAATGAGCAGTTCTTC	CASSSDRSSYNEQFF
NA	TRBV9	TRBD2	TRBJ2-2	TGTGCCAGCAGCCCTGCGGGGGACACCGGGGAGCTGTTTTTT	CASSPAGDTGELFF
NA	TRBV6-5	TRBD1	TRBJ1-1	TGTGCCAGCCGCTTGACAGGGGTCACTGAAGCTTTCTTT	CASRLTGVTEAFF
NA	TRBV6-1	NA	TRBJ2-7	TGTGCCAGCAGTGAATTAGGTCAGGGGATCTACGAGCAGTACTTC	CASSELGQGIYEQYF
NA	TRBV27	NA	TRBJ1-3	TGTGCCAGCAGTTTAGTTTATAGGGGATCCGGAAACACCATATATTTT	CASSLVYRGSGNTIYF
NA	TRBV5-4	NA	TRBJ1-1	TGTGCCAGCAGCTTCGGGACATTGAACACTGAAGCTTTCTTT	CASSFGTLNTEAFF
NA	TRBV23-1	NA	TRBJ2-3	TGCGCCAGCAGTCAATCAGGAGGAGGTCGGCCGCCGCGCTGGGAGCTTCCCCCTAAAGATACGCAGTATTTT	CASSQSGGGRPPRWELPPKDTQYF
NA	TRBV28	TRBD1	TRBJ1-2	TGTGCCAGCAGTGCTAGACCCGACTCAGGGGGTAGAGGCTACACCTTC	CASSARPDSGGRGYTF
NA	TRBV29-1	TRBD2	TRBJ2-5	TGCAGCGTTGAAGATCCTTTACTAGCGGGAGTGGAGACCCAGTACTTC	CSVEDPLLAGVETQYF
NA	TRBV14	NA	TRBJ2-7	TGTGCCAGCAGCCAGGGAAGGGGGATCACCTACGAGCAGTACTTC	CASSQGRGITYEQYF
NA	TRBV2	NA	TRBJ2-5	TGTGCCAGCAGTGATATGCGGCAAGAGACCCAGTACTTC	CASSDMRQETQYF
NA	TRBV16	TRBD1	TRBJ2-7	TGTGCCAGCAGCCGGGACAGGGGAACCTACGAGCAGTACTTC	CASSRDRGTYEQYF
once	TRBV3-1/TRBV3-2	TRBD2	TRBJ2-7	TGTGCCAGCAGCCCAGCAACTAGCGGGGTATCATCCTACGAGCAGTACTTC	CASSPATSGVSSYEQYF
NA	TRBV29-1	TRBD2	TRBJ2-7	TGCAGCGTTGATAGCGGGAGCTCCTACGAGCAGTACTTC	CSVDSGSSYEQYF
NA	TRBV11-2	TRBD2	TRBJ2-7	TGTGCCAGCAGCATGCTAGCGGGAGGTAGCGAGCAGTACTTC	CASSMLAGGSEQYF
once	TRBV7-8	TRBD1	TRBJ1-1	TGTGCCAGCAGCTTACAGACAGGGAACATGAACACTGAAGCTTTCTTT	CASSLQTGNMNTEAFF
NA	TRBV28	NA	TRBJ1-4	TGTGCCAGCAGTTTTGCAGGGCGAACTAATGAAAAACTGTTTTTT	CASSFAGRTNEKLFF
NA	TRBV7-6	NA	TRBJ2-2	TGTGCCAGCAGCCCCCTGCGCGCCACCGGGGAGCTGTTTTTT	CASSPLRATGELFF
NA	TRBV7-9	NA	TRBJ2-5	TGTGCCAGCAGCTTCTCCACAGGGCAGGAGACCCAGTACTTC	CASSFSTGQETQYF
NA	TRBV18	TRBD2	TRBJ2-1	TGTGCCAGCTCACCGCTAGCGGTTAGCTCCTACAATGAGCAGTTCTTC	CASSPLAVSSYNEQFF
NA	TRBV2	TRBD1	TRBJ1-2	TGTGCCAGCAGTGACAAGGCAGGGGGATTGGGTAACTATGGCTACACCTTC	CASSDKAGGLGNYGYTF
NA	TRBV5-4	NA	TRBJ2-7	TGTGCCAGCAGCCCGGGCCTAGGCGGGTACGAGCAGTACTTC	CASSPGLGGYEQYF
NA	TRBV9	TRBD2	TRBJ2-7	TGTGCCAGCAGCCCACCCCGAGGGCAGCGGGGCGAGCAGTACTTC	CASSPPRGQRGEQYF
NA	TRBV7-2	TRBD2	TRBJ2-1	TGTGCCAGCAGCATACACGCTAGCGGGACCTACAATGAGCAGTTCTTC	CASSIHASGTYNEQFF
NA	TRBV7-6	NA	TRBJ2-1	TGTGCCAGCAGCCATGCGATTTCCTACAATGAGCAGTTCTTC	CASSHAISYNEQFF
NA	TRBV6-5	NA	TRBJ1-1	TGTGCCAGCAGAATTGGGGCTATGAACACTGAAGCTTTCTTT	CASRIGAMNTEAFF
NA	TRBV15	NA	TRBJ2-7	TGTGCCACCAGCAGGCGGAGGGTCAGCTCCTACGAGCAGTACTTC	CATSRRRVSSYEQYF
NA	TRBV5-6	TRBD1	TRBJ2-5	TGTGCCAGCAGCTTGAGAAGGACAGGCCAAGAGACCCAGTACTTC	CASSLRRTGQETQYF
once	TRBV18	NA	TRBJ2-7	TGTGCCAGCTCACGCGACGACAGAGGCGAGCAGTACTTC	CASSRDDRGEQYF
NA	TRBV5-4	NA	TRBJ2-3	TGTGCCAGCAGCTTGGGGGGGCTAGCGGTAGATACGCAGTATTTT	CASSLGGLAVDTQYF
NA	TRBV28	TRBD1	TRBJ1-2	TGTGCCAGCAGTTCCCCGGACAGGGTTGCCTATGGCTACACCTTC	CASSSPDRVAYGYTF
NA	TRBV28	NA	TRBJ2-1	TGTGCCAGCAGTTTACCCGCTACCAATGAGCAGTTCTTC	CASSLPATNEQFF
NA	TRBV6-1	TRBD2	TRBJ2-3	TGTGCCAGCAGTGTTGCAGCGGGGGGGAACACAGATACGCAGTATTTT	CASSVAAGGNTDTQYF
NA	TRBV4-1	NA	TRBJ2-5	TGCGCCAGCAGCCAAGATCCCCGCGGGGAGACCCAGTACTTC	CASSQDPRGETQYF
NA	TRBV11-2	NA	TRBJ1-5	TGTGCCAGCAGCAAACTCCCCCAGCATTTT	CASSKLPQHF
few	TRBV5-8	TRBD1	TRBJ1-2	TGTGCCTCCAAGGACAGGGGGGACTCGACCTATGGCTACACCTTC	CASKDRGDSTYGYTF
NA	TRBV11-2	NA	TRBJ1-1	TGTGCCAGCAGCCCGGCGGGTAGAGCTTTCTTT	CASSPAGRAFF
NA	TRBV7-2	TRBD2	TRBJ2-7	TGTGCCAGCAGAGAGAGACTAGCGGGAACCTACGAGCAGTACTTC	CASRERLAGTYEQYF
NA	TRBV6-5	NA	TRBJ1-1	TGTGCCAGCAGTATTTCGACAGCGAACACTGAAGCTTTCTTT	CASSISTANTEAFF